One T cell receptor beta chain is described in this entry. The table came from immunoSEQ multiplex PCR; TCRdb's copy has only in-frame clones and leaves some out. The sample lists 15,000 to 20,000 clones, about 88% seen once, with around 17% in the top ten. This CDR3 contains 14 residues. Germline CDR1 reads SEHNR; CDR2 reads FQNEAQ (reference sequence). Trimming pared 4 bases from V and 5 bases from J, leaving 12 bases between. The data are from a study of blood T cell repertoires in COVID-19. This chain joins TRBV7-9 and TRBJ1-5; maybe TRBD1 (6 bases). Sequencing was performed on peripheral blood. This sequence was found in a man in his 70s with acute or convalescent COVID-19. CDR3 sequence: CASSYSGGDQPQHF. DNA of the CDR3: TGTGCCAGCAGCTATTCGGGGGGCGATCAGCCCCAGCATTTT.